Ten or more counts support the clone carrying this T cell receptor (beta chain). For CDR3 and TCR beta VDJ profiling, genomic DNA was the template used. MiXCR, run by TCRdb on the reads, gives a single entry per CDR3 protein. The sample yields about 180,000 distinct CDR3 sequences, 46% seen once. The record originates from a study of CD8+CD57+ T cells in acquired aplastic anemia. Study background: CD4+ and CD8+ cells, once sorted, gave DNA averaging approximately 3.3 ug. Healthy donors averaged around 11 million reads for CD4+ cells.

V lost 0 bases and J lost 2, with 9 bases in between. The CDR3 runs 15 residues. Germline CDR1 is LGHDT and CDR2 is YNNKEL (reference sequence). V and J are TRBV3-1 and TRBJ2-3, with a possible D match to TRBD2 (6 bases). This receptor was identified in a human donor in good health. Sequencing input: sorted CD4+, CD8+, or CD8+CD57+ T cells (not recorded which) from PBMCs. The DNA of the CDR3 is TGTGCCAGCAGCCAAGACGGACTACACACAGATACGCAGTATTTT. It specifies CASSQDGLHTDTQYF.